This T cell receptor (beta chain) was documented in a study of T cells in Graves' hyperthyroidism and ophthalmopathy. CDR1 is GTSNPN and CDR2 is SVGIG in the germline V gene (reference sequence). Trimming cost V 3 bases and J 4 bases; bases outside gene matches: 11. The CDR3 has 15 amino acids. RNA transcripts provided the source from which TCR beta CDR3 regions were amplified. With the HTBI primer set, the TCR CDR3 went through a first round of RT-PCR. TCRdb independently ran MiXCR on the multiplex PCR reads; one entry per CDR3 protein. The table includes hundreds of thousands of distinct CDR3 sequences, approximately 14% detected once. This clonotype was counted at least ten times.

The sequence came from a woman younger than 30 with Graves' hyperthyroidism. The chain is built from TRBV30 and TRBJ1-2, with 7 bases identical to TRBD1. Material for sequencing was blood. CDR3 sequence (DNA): TGTGCCTGGAGCGAACACCGGGACAGACCCTATGGCTACACCTTC. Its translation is CAWSEHRDRPYGYTF.